The sample holds many counts of the clone carrying this T cell receptor (beta chain). These data originate in a study of kidney transplant recipient with SARS-CoV-2 infection. V lost 6 bases, J lost 6 bases, and 5 bases stayed unmatched. CDR1 is MNHEY and CDR2 is SVGAGI in the germline V gene. The CDR3 is made up of 14 amino acids. TCRdb reprocessed the reads with MiXCR, giving one entry per CDR3 protein. The sample records 200,000 to 300,000 distinct CDR3 sequences, around 30% being singletons. The chain joins TRBV6-5 to TRBJ1-6; 7 nucleotides match TRBD1. This receptor was taken from a male patient aged 30 to 40 who had COVID-19 and was a kidney transplant recipient. A share of the T cells may be of graft donor origin. The specimen comprised a blood sample, sampled at baseline and around day 120 from a kidney transplant recipient. CDR3 nucleotides: TGTGCCAGCAGGGACCGGGACAGTAATTCACCCCTCCACTTT. It translates to CASRDRDSNSPLHF.